The sequence of this TCR beta chain was determined in a study of blood T cell repertoires in COVID-19. At the level of the study: T cells, B-cell-depleted T cells, or PBMCs supplied cDNA or gDNA.

Germline CDR1 and CDR2: SGHTA and FQGNSA. Between the trimmed V and J ends, which lost 5 bases and 2 bases, there was a span of 7 bases. This CDR3 has 13 amino acids. The repertoire was sequenced with immunoSEQ multiplex PCR; TCRdb's copy has only in-frame clones and lacks some. This sample carries 250,000 to 400,000 clones, 85% of them seen once, and the ten largest clones take 1.9%. The participants were between roughly 18 and 100 years old and came from 20 to 30 US areas. Grouping used clinical history reported by participants in a survey and questionnaire. A case of COVID-19 had been met by exposed participants within 2 weeks before study entry.

The chain is built from TRBV7-2 and TRBJ1-5; the D is unclear. The TCR was taken from a woman aged 25-40 years who had been exposed to COVID-19. Sequencing used PBMCs or T cells enriched from blood (not recorded which). The CDR3 region is CASSAAGNQPQHF. The CDR3 DNA reads as TGTGCCAGCAGCGCGGCGGGCAATCAGCCCCAGCATTTT.